At least ten counts were recorded for the clone carrying this TCR beta chain. Its antigen is as yet unknown. This entry belongs to a study of T cells in Graves' hyperthyroidism and ophthalmopathy. Across the study: Peripheral blood sampling occurred at initial diagnosis, before any treatment.

The germline gives CDR1 DFQATT, CDR2 SNEGSKA (reference sequence). The CDR3 is 14 residues long. V was trimmed by 0 bases and J by 4 bases, leaving 12 bases between them. The study's findings and limits: Most expanded thyroid clonotypes above 0.001 also appeared in blood.

10 ml of fresh peripheral blood supplied the PBMCs. What was amplified from RNA transcripts were TCR beta CDR3 regions. First-round RT-PCR targeting the TCR CDR3 was performed with the HTBI primer set. TCRdb redid the calling of the multiplex PCR reads with MiXCR, one entry per CDR3 protein. The sample lists under 350,000 distinct CDR3 sequences, over 15% occurring once. The sequence was collected from a woman aged 55-69 years with Graves' ophthalmopathy. The material sequenced was blood. V usage is TRBV20-1 and J usage is TRBJ2-5, with D perhaps matching TRBD1 or TRBD2 (5 bases each). CDR3 sequence reads: CSARDPTGGETQYF. The CDR3 DNA reads TGCAGTGCTAGAGACCCCACTGGGGGAGAGACCCAGTACTTC.